Each of the 20 T cell receptor beta chains below was sequenced from the same sample in a study of spatial heterogeneity in lung cancer. MiXCR was run by TCRdb on the 5' RACE reads, yielding one entry per CDR3 protein. Among about 18,000 distinct CDR3 sequences listed, 15% to 20% were seen once. Time point given: sample taken at primary tumor resection. The study sequenced unsorted whole RNA from tumor, nontumor lung or frozen PBMC. Sequencing was performed on PBMCs, taken at surgery. These receptors all stem from a male donor with early-stage non-small cell lung cancer.

This rearrangement joins TRBV19 to TRBJ1-1; TRBD1 might be the D (5 bases). V was clipped by 3 bases and J by 7 bases, with 12 bases between them. The CDR3 sequence is 13 residues long. Germline assignment: CDR1 LNHDA and CDR2 SQIVND (reference sequence). The CDR3 sequence: CASSMRQSFEAFF. CDR3 coding DNA: TGTGCCAGTAGTATGAGACAGAGTTTTGAAGCTTTCTTT.

This clonotype was seen a handful of times. The chain is built from TRBV29-1 and TRBJ1-2, with D perhaps matching TRBD1 (5 bases). The CDR3 extends over 12 amino acids. The germline gives CDR1 SQVTM, CDR2 ANQGSEA. V was shortened by 7 bases and J by 2 bases, with 11 bases between the two germline ends. For the CDR3, the DNA is TGCAGCGGGGGGTCGCCGAACTATGGCTACACCTTC. It codes for CSGGSPNYGYTF.

There are a few counts of this clonotype. The chain uses TRBV6-5 and TRBJ2-3, with D possibly matching TRBD2 (6 bases). Germline loops: CDR1 MNHEY, CDR2 SVGAGI. The V end lost 7 bases, the J end lost 0 bases, and 11 bases lay between the germline ends. The CDR3 consists of 14 residues. CDR3 coding DNA: TGTGCCAGCAACAATGGACTAAGCACAGATACGCAGTATTTT. Encoded protein: CASNNGLSTDTQYF.

This clonotype was observed many times. The J gene is TRBJ1-2, the V gene TRBV10-3; D is perhaps TRBD1 (6 bases). The CDR3 contains 14 residues. Trimming removed 2 bases at V and 3 bases at J, with 10 bases between. Germline assignment: CDR1 ENHRY and CDR2 SYGVKD. The CDR3: CAISEEGGYYGYTF. The DNA for the CDR3 is TGTGCCATCAGTGAGGAAGGGGGTTACTATGGCTACACCTTC.

This sequence joins TRBV20-1 and TRBJ2-1; perhaps TRBD2 as D (6 bases). The CDR3 covers 14 residues. Between the trimmed V and J ends, which lost 3 bases and 1 base, there was a span of 10 bases. The germline V gene encodes CDR1 DFQATT and CDR2 SNEGSKA (reference sequence). The CDR3 region has the DNA TGCAGTGCTAGGCCTGGACTATCCTACAATGAGCAGTTCTTC. It specifies CSARPGLSYNEQFF.

Of note for this clonotype: The junction departs from the called germline gene at one end, perhaps through a read error. The V gene is TRBV11-2, the J gene TRBJ2-5, with 8 bases lining up with TRBD1. The CDR3 sequence is 17 residues long. The germline V gene encodes CDR1 SGHAT and CDR2 FQNNGV. In nucleotides, the CDR3 is TGTGTCAGCAGCTTAGACCCTGACAGGGGAATTGAAGAGACCCAGTACTTC. It codes for CVSSLDPDRGIEETQYF. Full variable domain (missing parts from reference TRBV11-2 and TRBJ2-5): EAGVAQSPRYKIIEKRQSVAFWCNPISGHATLYWYQQILGQGPKLLIQFQNNGVVDDSQLPKDRFSAERLKGVDSTLKIQPAKLEDSAVYLCVSSLDPDRGIEETQYFGPGTRLLVL.

The table lists this clonotype with many counts. V usage is TRBV5-1 and J usage is TRBJ1-1; 8 bases line up with TRBD1. The germline V gene has CDR1 SGHRS and CDR2 YFSETQ. This CDR3 spans 14 amino acids. The V gene end was trimmed by 4 bases and the J gene end by 4 bases; junction bases not matched to a gene: 6. CDR3 DNA sequence: TGCGCCAGCAGCCTCTGGACAGGGCCCACTGAAGCTTTCTTT. This sequence encodes CASSLWTGPTEAFF.

The chain couples TRBV15 to TRBJ2-1; 7 nucleotides line up with TRBD2. Germline V gene sequence: CDR1 LNHNV, CDR2 YYDKDF (reference sequence). The CDR3 length is 13 residues. Trimming cost V 1 base and J 8 bases; bases outside gene matches: 2. The DNA for the CDR3 is TGTGCCACCAGCAGAGTGGGAGGGGATGAGCAGTTCTTC. It yields the protein CATSRVGGDEQFF.

The chain has TRBV29-1 and TRBJ2-2; D is undetermined. V lost 3 bases and J 6 bases, leaving 8 bases between the germline ends. CDR1 and CDR2 from the germline V gene are SQVTM and ANQGSEA. This CDR3 comprises 12 residues. The CDR3 DNA sequence: TGCAGCGTTGAGAGCCTTTCCGGGGAGCTGTTTTTT. This encodes CSVESLSGELFF.

This clonotype is labeled as medium-sized. At one end the junction does not follow the germline gene, possibly because of a read error. This chain uses TRBV20-1 with TRBJ2-7; D possibly corresponds to TRBD2 (6 bases). Germline assignment: CDR1 DFQATT and CDR2 SNEGSKA (reference sequence). The CDR3 consists of 12 residues. CDR3 amino acids: CSVLGGSSEQYF. CDR3 sequence (DNA): TGCAGTGTCTTGGGGGGATCCTCCGAGCAGTACTTC.

This clonotype was counted many times. The chain uses TRBV5-1 and TRBJ1-1; no firm D call. The CDR3 spans 14 residues. Germline CDR1 reads SGHRS; CDR2 reads YFSETQ. Trimming left V 1 base short and J 4 bases short, with 11 bases between. CDR3: CASSLNFDPTEAFF. CDR3 sequence (DNA): TGCGCCAGCAGCTTGAACTTTGATCCCACTGAAGCTTTCTTT. Drawing the rest from reference TRBV5-1 and TRBJ1-1, the complete variable domain is KAGVTQTPRYLIKTRGQQVTLSCSPISGHRSVSWYQQTPGQGLQFLFEYFSETQRNKGNFPGRFSGRQFSNSRSEMNVSTLELGDSALYLCASSLNFDPTEAFFGQGTRLTVV.

J is TRBJ2-3 and V is TRBV3-1; 8 nucleotides agree with TRBD1. Germline V gene data show CDR1 as LGHDT and CDR2 as YNNKEL (reference sequence). CDR3 length equals 16 residues. J was trimmed by 4 bases and V by 0 bases; bases with no gene match: 6. The CDR3 DNA follows: TGTGCCAGCAGCCAAGAGGCAGGGGGCTTCGCAGATACGCAGTATTTT. Its translation: CASSQEAGGFADTQYF.

This clonotype has a count of ten or more. CDR3: CASSLGVGSAPLHF. In DNA form, the CDR3 reads TGTGCCAGCAGCTTAGGCGTCGGGTCGGCACCCCTCCACTTT. The chain is built from TRBV7-9 and TRBJ1-6, with D unclear. CDR1 is SEHNR and CDR2 is FQNEAQ in the germline V gene (reference sequence). The CDR3 spans 14 residues. V was clipped by 1 base and J by 11 bases, with 12 bases between them. Supplemented by reference TRBV7-9 and TRBJ1-6, the full variable domain reads DTGVSQNPRHKITKRGQNVTFRCDPISEHNRLYWYRQTLGQGPEFLTYFQNEAQLEKSRLLSDRFSAERPKGSFSTLEIQRTEQGDSAMYLCASSLGVGSAPLHFGNGTRLTVT.

This clonotype is termed medium-sized. The V and J genes are TRBV29-1 and TRBJ2-7, with 9 positions matching TRBD1. Trimming cost V 5 bases and J 5 bases; bases outside gene matches: 1. Per germline, CDR1 SQVTM and CDR2 ANQGSEA. This CDR3 comprises 11 residues. As DNA, the CDR3 is TGCAGCGTTAGACAGGGGGACGAGCAGTACTTC. Amino acids: CSVRQGDEQYF.

This chain joins TRBV6-6 and TRBJ2-7; D is ambiguous. Between the trimmed V and J ends, which lost 0 bases and 2 bases, there was a span of 8 bases. This CDR3 contains 14 residues. Looked up from germline, CDR1 is MNHNY and CDR2 is SVGAGI (reference sequence). The CDR3 here is CASSYSQFAYEQYF. The CDR3 DNA is TGTGCCAGCAGTTACTCGCAATTTGCCTACGAGCAGTACTTC.

This clonotype is medium-sized (0.01 to 0.1%) in the sample. The chain is built from TRBV30 and TRBJ2-2; D gene uncertain. The CDR3 covers 13 residues. Germline loops: CDR1 GTSNPN, CDR2 SVGIG (reference sequence). V lost 2 bases to trimming and J lost 1 base, with 5 bases between them. The chain's CDR3 is CAWSNRNTGELFF. CDR3 in DNA: TGTGCCTGGAGTAACAGGAACACCGGGGAGCTGTTTTTT. Variable domain in full (rest from reference TRBV30 and TRBJ2-2): SQTIHQWPATLVQPVGSPLSLECTVEGTSNPNLYWYRQAAGRGLQLLFYSVGIGQISSEVPQNLSASRPQDRQFILSSKKLLLSDSGFYLCAWSNRNTGELFFGEGSRLTVL.

This clonotype was counted ten times or more. The DNA for the CDR3 is TGTGCCAGCAGTCTTAGCGGGGGGGGGCCTGAGCAGTACTTC. Translation gives CASSLSGGGPEQYF. The V call is TRBV27, the J call TRBJ2-7, with 11 positions matching TRBD2. The CDR3 has 14 amino acids. CDR1 MNHEY and CDR2 SMNVEV come from the germline V gene (reference sequence). V trimming: 5 bases; J trimming: 7 bases; junction bases outside the gene matches: 7.

This clonotype was seen only a few times. This chain uses TRBV29-1 with TRBJ1-2, with 9 bases identical to TRBD1. The CDR3 spans 17 residues. J was trimmed by 5 bases and V by 0 bases; bases with no gene match: 13. The germline CDR1 and CDR2 sequences are SQVTM and ANQGSEA. In DNA, the CDR3 is TGCAGCGTTGAAGATCTTCCCGACAGGGGGGTAGGGTATGGCTACACCTTC. Its translation: CSVEDLPDRGVGYGYTF.

The gene calls are TRBV6-4 and TRBJ2-3; D is ambiguous. CDR3 size: 17 residues. Per the germline V gene, CDR1 is MRHNA and CDR2 is SNTAGT. The V end lost 2 bases, the J end lost 0 bases, and 15 bases lay between the germline ends. DNA for the CDR3: TGTGCCAGCAGTGACACGACGACGGGTTATAGCACAGATACGCAGTATTTT. Encoded protein: CASSDTTTGYSTDTQYF.

This clonotype was recorded many times. The V and J genes are TRBV10-3 and TRBJ2-7; D may correspond to TRBD1 or TRBD2 (5 bases each). This CDR3 spans 14 amino acids. Between the trimmed V and J ends, which lost 3 bases and 1 base, there was a span of 10 bases. The germline V gene encodes CDR1 ENHRY and CDR2 SYGVKD. The CDR3 region has the DNA TGTGCCATCAGTGAAAGGGGAGAGTCCTACGAGCAGTACTTC. Translated, it gives CAISERGESYEQYF.